The clone carrying this T cell receptor beta chain was observed a few times. Unmatched junction bases numbered 11, after V lost 7 bases and J lost 6 bases. CDR1 and CDR2 (germline): SQVTM, ANQGSEA. This CDR3 contains 14 residues. This sample is drawn from a study of T-cell reconstitution after alpha-beta-depleted transplantation in children. A library of TCRbeta sequences, prepared with unique molecular identifiers, was generated. A single record per CDR3 protein comes from TCRdb applying MiXCR to the PCR reads. The sample lists fewer than 250,000 distinct CDR3 sequences, around a sixth occurring once.

The sample in question was PBMCs, mostly from graft donor cells, obtained 360 days after TCRalphabeta/CD19-depleted stem cell transplant. This TCR came from a male patient between 2 and 10 years old who had a stem cell transplant for acute lymphoblastic leukemia, so the T cells may come from the graft donor. V gene TRBV29-1 combines with J gene TRBJ2-1; 8 bases are a match to TRBD2. This CDR3 is CSANSGEVSNEQFF. CDR3 DNA: TGCAGCGCCAATAGCGGGGAGGTCTCCAATGAGCAGTTCTTC.